A selection of T cell receptor beta chains follows, all from one sample in a study of technical replicates of blood from several donors. Libraries were prepared by immunoSEQ multiplex PCR; TCRdb keeps only in-frame clonotypes and omits some of them. In the table there are some 64,000 clones, around 97% of which are singletons. Sequenced: T cells isolated from PBMCs. Every receptor here comes from a human donor in good health. Each CDR3 is given with its conserved first and last residue. D genes are given only for firm matches. A clone size is listed for some rows: how often the clone was seen (once, few, many), or a class if it is expanded.

j_call v_call clone_size d_call cdr3_length cdr3_aa cdr3_nt
TRBJ1-2 TRBV2 NA TRBD1 14 CASKIRPTGDGYTF TGTGCCAGCAAAATTCGGCCGACAGGGGATGGCTACACCTTC
TRBJ2-2 TRBV10-1 NA NA 15 CASSFSPDTAGELFF TGCGCCAGCAGTTTTTCACCGGACACAGCCGGGGAGCTGTTTTTT
TRBJ1-4 TRBV6-1 NA NA 15 CASSVVTVINEKLFF TGTGCCAGCAGCGTAGTGACAGTTATAAATGAAAAACTGTTTTTT
TRBJ2-5 TRBV5-1 NA TRBD1 16 CASSSGTALPQETQYF TGCGCCAGCAGCTCCGGGACAGCTCTCCCCCAAGAGACCCAGTACTTC
TRBJ1-1 TRBV11-2 NA NA 12 CASSFYRYEAFF TGTGCCAGCAGCTTCTATCGGTACGAAGCTTTCTTT
TRBJ1-6 TRBV13 NA NA 15 CASSNSRTVYSPLHF TGTGCCAGCAGCAACAGCCGTACAGTGTATTCACCCCTCCACTTT
TRBJ2-3 TRBV6-5 NA NA 14 CASSTWGRPDTQYF TGTGCCAGCAGCACCTGGGGGCGGCCAGATACGCAGTATTTT
TRBJ2-2 TRBV5-5 NA TRBD1 16 CASSLGTDPYTGELFF TGTGCCAGCAGCCTTGGGACAGACCCGTACACCGGGGAGCTGTTTTTT
TRBJ1-1 TRBV19 NA NA 19 CASSTRHRVIQGGNTEAFF TGTGCCAGTAGTACGCGACACAGGGTGATCCAAGGAGGGAACACTGAAGCTTTCTTT
TRBJ2-2 TRBV11-2 NA TRBD2 18 CASSLVGGDEVYTGELFF TGTGCCAGCAGCTTAGTTGGGGGGGACGAGGTTTACACCGGGGAGCTGTTTTTT
TRBJ2-7 TRBV11-2 once TRBD1 14 CASSPLTGWGEQYF TGTGCCAGCAGCCCCCTGACAGGGTGGGGCGAGCAGTACTTC
TRBJ1-2 TRBV15 NA NA 15 CATSSASGVGYGYTF TGTGCCACCAGCAGCGCAAGCGGGGTGGGGTATGGCTACACCTTC
TRBJ1-6 TRBV14 NA TRBD1 17 CASSQGEGAGYNSPLHF TGTGCCAGCAGCCAAGGAGAGGGGGCTGGCTATAATTCACCCCTCCACTTT
TRBJ2-1 TRBV6-4 NA TRBD2 14 CASSRASGSGEQFF TGTGCCAGCAGTAGGGCTAGCGGGAGTGGTGAGCAGTTCTTC
TRBJ1-2 TRBV11-2 NA NA 14 CASSSRQEDYGYTF TGTGCCAGCAGCTCCAGACAGGAGGACTATGGCTACACCTTC
TRBJ2-7 TRBV28 once TRBD2 12 CASSERGYEQYF TGTGCCAGCTCCGAGCGGGGCTACGAGCAGTACTTC
TRBJ2-1 TRBV19 NA TRBD2 19 CASSPAGVTSGRVSNEQFF TGTGCCAGTAGTCCGGCGGGGGTGACTAGCGGGAGGGTCTCGAATGAGCAGTTCTTC
TRBJ1-2 TRBV25-1 NA NA 16 CASSEWPEQGTYGYTF TGTGCCAGCAGTGAATGGCCGGAACAGGGCACCTATGGCTACACCTTC
TRBJ1-5 TRBV18 NA NA 14 CASSPGDINQPQHF TGTGCCAGCTCACCAGGGGACATCAATCAGCCCCAGCATTTT
TRBJ2-5 TRBV25-1 NA TRBD2 17 CASSESSGRNNQETQYF TGTGCCAGCAGTGAATCTAGCGGGAGGAACAACCAAGAGACCCAGTACTTC
TRBJ1-1 TRBV5-5 NA NA 15 CASSLGRTRRAEAFF TGTGCCAGCAGCTTGGGCCGGACTCGGCGGGCTGAAGCTTTCTTT
TRBJ1-2 TRBV7-9 NA NA 12 CAALGGNYGYTF TGTGCCGCCCTTGGGGGGAACTATGGCTACACCTTC